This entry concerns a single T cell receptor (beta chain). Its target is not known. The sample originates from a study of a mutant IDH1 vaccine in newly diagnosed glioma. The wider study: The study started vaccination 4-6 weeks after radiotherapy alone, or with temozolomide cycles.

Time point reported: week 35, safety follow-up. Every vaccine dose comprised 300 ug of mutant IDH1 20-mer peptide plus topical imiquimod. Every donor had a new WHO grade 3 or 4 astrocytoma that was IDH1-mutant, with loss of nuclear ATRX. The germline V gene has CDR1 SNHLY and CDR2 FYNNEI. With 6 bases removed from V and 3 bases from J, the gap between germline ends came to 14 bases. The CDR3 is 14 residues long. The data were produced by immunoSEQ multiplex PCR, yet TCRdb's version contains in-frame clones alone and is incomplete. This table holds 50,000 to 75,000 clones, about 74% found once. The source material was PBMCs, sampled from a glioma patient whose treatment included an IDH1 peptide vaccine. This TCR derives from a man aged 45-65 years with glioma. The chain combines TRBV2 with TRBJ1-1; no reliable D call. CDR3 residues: CASREDSRHTEAFF. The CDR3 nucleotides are TGTGCCAGCAGGGAGGACTCCCGGCACACTGAAGCTTTCTTT.